This T cell receptor beta chain was sequenced in a study of shared clonotypes between healthy human individuals. As for the study in general: Donors had three CD4 naive, three CD4 memory, two CD8 naive and one CD8 memory plate apiece.

Turning to this clone: Its antigen is unidentified. The identical CDR3 is also encoded by other nucleotide sequences in the sample.

Germline assignment: CDR1 SGHRS and CDR2 YFSETQ. There are 14 residues in the CDR3. V dropped 2 bases and J dropped 4 bases, with 10 bases sitting between them. Study observations and caveats: Naive subsets usually exceeded memory subsets in estimated richness. The donor pool, a small one, limited the genetic and exposure-history diversity represented.

Sequencing used immunoSEQ multiplex PCR; TCRdb keeps in-frame clones, though not all of them. The sample carries around 750,000 clones, roughly 70% recorded once. The V gene is TRBV5-1, the J gene TRBJ2-1; possibly TRBD2 for D (5 bases). Material: memory CD4+ T cells sorted from blood. Described subset: CD45RA-negative fraction. This clonotype originated in a woman younger than 45 in good health. CDR3 in amino acids: CASSFGNTYNEQFF. The CDR3 DNA follows: TGCGCCAGCAGCTTCGGGAACACTTACAATGAGCAGTTCTTC.